This TCR beta chain was documented in a study of identical twins. Study-level findings and limits: Findings came from cross-sectional statistics, without long-term follow-up of donors. Insertions ran lower in abundant cord blood beta clonotypes, though not in memory repertoires.

Details on this clonotype: Its matching antigen is unknown.

It was template switching that added a universal primer site, and there were unique molecular identifiers on the cDNA. One entry per CDR3 protein, called by TCRdb with MiXCR from the 5' RACE reads. The data hold 700,000 to 950,000 distinct CDR3 sequences, with approximately 13% observed a single time. The CDR3 extends over 12 amino acids. Germline CDR1 LNHDA, CDR2 SQIVND (reference sequence). Trimming took 7 bases from V and 0 from J, leaving 5 bases between them. This sample also appeared in a second study, on yellow fever vaccine responses in identical twins. From that paper: The T cell response to vaccination in identical twins was reportedly partly convergent and partly personalized.

The sequence came from a woman between 18 and 29 years old in good health. Sequencing was performed on PBMCs. The chain joins TRBV19 to TRBJ2-3; tentatively, D is TRBD2 (5 bases). CDR3 loop: CASTGSTDTQYF. For the CDR3, the DNA is TGTGCCAGTACGGGAAGCACAGATACGCAGTATTTT.